These T cell receptor beta chains were read from a single sample in a study of blood T cell repertoires in COVID-19. Profiled with immunoSEQ multiplex PCR; TCRdb holds only in-frame clones, not every one. The repertoire holds over 100,000 clones, with approximately 80% as singletons. The sequencing sample was made of peripheral blood. Source of these receptors: a woman aged 70-85 years with acute or convalescent COVID-19. The CDR3 runs from the conserved cysteine through the conserved F or W. Each record gives: J gene, V gene, D gene, clone size, CDR3 DNA, CDR3 protein. A D gene is named only where the DNA matches it firmly. Clone size is shown for a subset of rows, as once, few, many or a class of expanded clone.

TRBJ2-7	TRBV5-1	TRBD2	-	TGCGCCAGCAGCGTCAGCGGGAGCGAGCAGTACTTC	CASSVSGSEQYF
TRBJ2-1	TRBV30	TRBD2	-	TGTGCCTGGAGTAGGGCGGGAGTCAGGACCTACAATGAGCAGTTCTTC	CAWSRAGVRTYNEQFF
TRBJ1-3	TRBV7-9	-	few	TGTGCCAGCAGCTCAAACTCGGCCCGGGACACCATATATTTT	CASSSNSARDTIYF
TRBJ2-3	TRBV3-1/TRBV3-2	-	-	TGTGCCAGCAGCCAAGACCGGCGGGACGCTAACACAGATACGCAGTATTTT	CASSQDRRDANTDTQYF
TRBJ1-6	TRBV6-6	-	-	TGTGCCAGCAGTTACTCCTCAGTAAATAATTCACCCCTCCACTTT	CASSYSSVNNSPLHF
TRBJ2-7	TRBV6-5	TRBD2	-	TGTGCCAGCAGTCTAGCGGGCTACGAGCAGTACTTC	CASSLAGYEQYF
TRBJ1-1	TRBV9	-	-	TGTGCCAGCAGCCCCCGGGAGGCGAACACTGAAGCTTTCTTT	CASSPREANTEAFF
TRBJ1-5	TRBV28	-	-	TGTGCCAGCAGTGGCAGGGGAGGCAATCAGCCCCAGCATTTT	CASSGRGGNQPQHF
TRBJ1-2	TRBV15	-	-	TGTGCCACCTCACCGCGCACGGGAGGCTACACCTTC	CATSPRTGGYTF
TRBJ2-3	TRBV7-3	-	-	TGTGCCAGCAGTCCTCAAAGCGGGTACACAGATACGCAGTATTTT	CASSPQSGYTDTQYF
TRBJ2-3	TRBV27	TRBD2	-	TGTGCCAGACCCACAGCGGGGTTTTGGCCCGATACGCAGTATTTT	CARPTAGFWPDTQYF
TRBJ2-7	TRBV5-1	-	-	TGCGCCAGCAGCTTGATGGGGGGCTACGAGCAGTACTTC	CASSLMGGYEQYF
TRBJ1-4	TRBV6-5	-	few	TGTGCCAGCAGTTACTCGAGTTTTAATGAAAAACTGTTTTTT	CASSYSSFNEKLFF
TRBJ1-5	TRBV6-5	-	-	TGTGCCAGCAGTTCTACGAGTAGCAATCAGCCCCAGCATTTT	CASSSTSSNQPQHF
TRBJ2-2	TRBV3-1/TRBV3-2	-	-	TGTGCCAGCAGCCAAGTTGGGGGGGCGCCCACCGGGGAGCTGTTTTTT	CASSQVGGAPTGELFF
TRBJ1-2	TRBV6-1	TRBD1	once	TGTGCCAGCAGTGAACTTGCAGGGGGTGGCTACACCTTC	CASSELAGGGYTF
TRBJ2-1	TRBV7-3	TRBD2	-	TGTGCCAGCAGCACCACCGGGACTAGTTACAATGAGCAGTTCTTC	CASSTTGTSYNEQFF
TRBJ1-5	TRBV30	TRBD1	once	TGTGCCTGGGGGACAGGGGGCAATCAGCCCCAGCATTTT	CAWGTGGNQPQHF
TRBJ2-1	TRBV27	-	once	TGTGCCAGCAGTTTTGGCTCCCAGAATGAGCAGTTCTTC	CASSFGSQNEQFF
TRBJ1-4	TRBV3-1/TRBV3-2	-	-	TGTGCCAGCAGCCAAGGACTTTTGGGGGCGCAGGGTGAAAAACTGTTTTTT	CASSQGLLGAQGEKLFF
TRBJ2-1	TRBV2	-	once	TGTGCCAGCACTAGCAGGTACAATGAGCAGTTCTTC	CASTSRYNEQFF
TRBJ1-1	TRBV28	TRBD1	-	TGTGCCAGCAGTCCCCCGGGACAGCTGAACACTGAAGCTTTCTTT	CASSPPGQLNTEAFF
TRBJ1-1	TRBV28	-	-	TGTGCCATCCAGACTGGGGGCGAACAGGACACTGAAGCTTTCTTT	CAIQTGGEQDTEAFF
TRBJ1-2	TRBV29-1	-	-	TGCAGCGTCTTTAGTGGTGGCTACACCTTC	CSVFSGGYTF